The source of this T cell receptor (beta chain) is a study of T cell responses to AZD1222 COVID-19 vaccine. Broader study findings: Nearly half of the spike-specific TCRs reportedly recognize variant regions that carry no mutations. After the peak T cell response, and only then, were repertoires sampled. CD4 TCRs associated with vaccination spanned spike, dominating at 160-218 and 743-854. The donor cohort was predominantly white British with a female majority, and clonal diversity may have been underestimated.

CDR3 length equals 16 residues. V lost 0 bases to trimming and J lost 0 bases, with 12 bases between them. Germline lookup yields CDR1 MGHRA and CDR2 YSYEKL. Remarks on this clone: As yet, its antigen is unknown.

Clones were sequenced by immunoSEQ multiplex PCR, and TCRdb holds only the in-frame ones, with some missing. The sample gives 130,000 or so clones, just over 90% of which show up once; around 1.9% is in the top ten. This clonotype was obtained from an adult in good health. The sequencing here drew on peripheral blood, taken on day 0 of AZD1222 vaccination. This chain links TRBV4-1 with TRBJ2-7; D remains unclear. CDR3: CASSQESGSSSYEQYF. CDR3 nucleotides: TGCGCCAGCAGCCAAGAATCAGGCTCTAGCTCCTACGAGCAGTACTTC.